This T cell receptor beta chain was found in a study of blood T cell repertoires in COVID-19. Assay: immunoSEQ multiplex PCR; the TCRdb copy retains only in-frame clones and omits some. The sample has around 260,000 clones, 88% seen once. This receptor was taken from a human donor in a cohort sampled during active COVID-19. Material for sequencing was peripheral blood.

CDR3 region: CASGSVGAEAFF. In DNA, the CDR3 is TGCGCCAGCGGGAGCGTGGGCGCCGAAGCTTTCTTT. J is TRBJ1-1 and V is TRBV5-1; D gene unclear. The length of the CDR3 is 12 residues. Germline V lookup: CDR1 SGHRS, CDR2 YFSETQ. Trimming took 7 bases from V and 8 from J, leaving 15 bases between them.